This TCR beta chain was captured by sequencing in a study of preoperative IRX-2 immunotherapy in early breast cancer. Treatment of the sample: preoperative locoregional IRX-2 cytokine immunotherapy. Patients received preoperative, locoregional IRX-2 cytokine immunotherapy in a phase Ib study. Germline V gene data show CDR1 as KGHSH and CDR2 as LQKENI. This CDR3 contains 12 residues. Trimming cost V 6 bases and J 7 bases, with 12 bases left between them. The assay was immunoSEQ multiplex PCR, and TCRdb's table has in-frame clones only and misses some. The sample carries fewer than 25,000 clones, roughly 80% recorded once.

The source material was lymph node tissue, sampled after IRX-2 immunotherapy. This receptor was obtained from a human donor with breast cancer. The rearrangement uses TRBV18 and TRBJ1-1; D gene unclear. DNA of the CDR3: TGTGCCAGCTCCCTCGACATGAGTGAAGCTTTCTTT. The encoded protein is CASSLDMSEAFF. The entire variable domain, with the rest obtained from reference TRBV18 and TRBJ1-1, is as follows: NAGVMQNPRHLVRRRGQEARLRCSPMKGHSHVYWYRQLPEEGLKFMVYLQKENIIDESGMPKERFSAEFPKEGPSILRIQQVVRGDSAAYFCASSLDMSEAFFGQGTRLTVV.